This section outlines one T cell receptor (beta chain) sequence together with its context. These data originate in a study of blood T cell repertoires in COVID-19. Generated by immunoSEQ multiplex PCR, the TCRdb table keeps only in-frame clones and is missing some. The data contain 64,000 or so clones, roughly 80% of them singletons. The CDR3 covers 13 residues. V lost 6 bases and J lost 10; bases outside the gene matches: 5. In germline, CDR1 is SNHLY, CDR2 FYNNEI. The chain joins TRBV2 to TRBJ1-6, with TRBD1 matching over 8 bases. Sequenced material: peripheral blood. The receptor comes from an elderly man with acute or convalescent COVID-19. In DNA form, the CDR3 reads TGTGCCAGCAGAGGACAGGGTGGCTCACCCCTCCACTTT. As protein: CASRGQGGSPLHF.